This T cell receptor (beta chain) was retrieved from a study of Ad26.COV2.S vaccination and SARS-CoV-2 variants. Study-wide points: The TCR breadth and depth analyses may have produced an underestimate of total T cell responses.

Comments on this clone: Antigen unknown.

The assay was immunoSEQ multiplex PCR, and TCRdb's table has in-frame clones only and misses some. The table shows approximately 500,000 clones, with 87% occurring only once. Specified treatment: around 19 received Ad26.COV2.S at low or high dose, single or two shots; several received placebo; per-sample allocation not given. The investigators took samples on day 63 after the first vaccine or placebo injection. CDR1 SGHRS and CDR2 YFSETQ come from the germline V gene. This CDR3 comprises 17 residues. Trimming removed 3 bases from V and 2 bases from J; junction bases left unmatched: 7. The sequencing here drew on peripheral blood, taken in a trial of Ad26.COV2.S vaccine versus placebo. The TCR was taken from a person between 18 and 65 years old who received the Ad26.COV2.S COVID-19 vaccine or a placebo. This chain uses TRBV5-1 with TRBJ2-1; TRBD2 matches at 11 bases. The DNA for the CDR3 is TGCGCCAGCAGCTACGGACTAGCGGGCGTCACCTACAATGAGCAGTTCTTC. Protein: CASSYGLAGVTYNEQFF.